This T cell receptor beta chain emerged from a study of beta chain bispecific antibodies for T cell cancers. Blood mononuclear cells were expanded for 3 days using either OKT3 anti-CD3 antibody or CD3/CD28 beads. Expanded T cells grew in IL-2 (about 100 IU/ml) plus IL-7 (roughly 5.4 ng/ml). MiXCR, applied by TCRdb to the 5' RACE reads, yields one record per CDR3 protein. The data show several thousand distinct CDR3 sequences, with 2% to 2.5% seen just once and approximately 70% held by the top ten. The CDR3 has 15 residues. Germline CDR1 and CDR2: ENHRY and SYGVKD. After removal of 5 bases from V and 4 bases from J, the junction contained 5 bases not matched to a gene. This clonotype is termed medium-sized. Antigen: not known. Study-level points and caveats: The TRBV12-3 share of total TRBV signal fell approximately 99% after anti-TRBV12 rather than anti-CD19 exposure. In these mixed samples, most targeted TRBV reads derived from the leukemia cell line.

The origin of this receptor is a human donor in good health. Some clones in this sample may be carry-over from other donors' samples. Sequencing used T cells from a healthy donor cultured with Jurkat leukemia cells, obtained from a culture containing an anti-CD19 bispecific antibody. The genes are TRBV10-3 and TRBJ2-1, with TRBD1 identical over 10 bases. The CDR3 loop is CAISSGQGVYNEQFF. The CDR3 nucleotides read TGTGCCATCAGTTCAGGACAGGGGGTTTACAATGAGCAGTTCTTC.